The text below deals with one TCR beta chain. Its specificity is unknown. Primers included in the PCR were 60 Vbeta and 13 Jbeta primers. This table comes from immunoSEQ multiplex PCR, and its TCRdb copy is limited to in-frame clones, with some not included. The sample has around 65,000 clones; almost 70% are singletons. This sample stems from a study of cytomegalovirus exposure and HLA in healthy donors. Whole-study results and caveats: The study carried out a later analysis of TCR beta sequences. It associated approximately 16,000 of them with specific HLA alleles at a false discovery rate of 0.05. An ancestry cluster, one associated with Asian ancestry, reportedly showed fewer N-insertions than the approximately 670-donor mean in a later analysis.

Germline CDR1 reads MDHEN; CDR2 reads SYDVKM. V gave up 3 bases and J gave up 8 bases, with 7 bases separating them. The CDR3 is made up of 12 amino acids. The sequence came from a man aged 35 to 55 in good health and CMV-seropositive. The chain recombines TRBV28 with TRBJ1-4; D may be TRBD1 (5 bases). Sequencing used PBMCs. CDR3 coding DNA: TGTGCCAGCAGTTTTCGGGGGGAAAAACTGTTTTTT. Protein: CASSFRGEKLFF.